These 19 T cell receptor beta chains were all obtained from the same sample, sequenced in a study of shared clonotypes between healthy human individuals. Some clones are missing from TCRdb's copy, which holds only in-frame ones; the method was immunoSEQ multiplex PCR. This repertoire shows 550,000 to 850,000 clones, about two thirds found once; its top ten account for under 2%. Sample: memory CD4+ T cells sorted from blood. Subset specified: CD45RA-negative fraction. These receptors all stem from a woman aged 30 to 39 in good health.

This clone was detected only once. The chain has TRBV7-2 and TRBJ1-1, with no clear D. Germline CDR1 is SGHTA and CDR2 is FQGNSA. Trimming stripped 4 bases from V and 3 bases from J, with 9 bases between. The length of the CDR3 is 13 residues. This chain's CDR3 is CASSSNFDTEAFF. The CDR3 coding sequence is TGTGCCAGCAGCTCGAATTTCGACACTGAAGCTTTCTTT.

This clone is a singleton in its sample. V gene TRBV27 combines with J gene TRBJ2-1; D is perhaps TRBD1 (5 bases). Germline V gene lookup returns CDR1 MNHEY and CDR2 SMNVEV (reference sequence). V lost 6 bases to trimming and J lost 0 bases, with 18 bases between them. The CDR3 totals 17 residues. The CDR3 here is CASSRNRRTSSYNEQFF. The CDR3 DNA follows: TGTGCCAGCAGCCGAAACAGGCGTACCAGCTCCTACAATGAGCAGTTCTTC.

This clone was observed a handful of times. The chain joins TRBV6-1 to TRBJ2-7; D call uncertain. Germline CDR1 is MNHNS and CDR2 is SASEGT. V lost 5 bases and J lost 2, with 7 bases in between. This CDR3 comprises 12 residues. CDR3 residues: CASSSNTYEQYF. The CDR3 DNA reads as TGTGCCAGCAGTTCAAATACCTACGAGCAGTACTTC.

This sequence joins TRBV5-1 and TRBJ2-7; D gene uncertain. The CDR3 sequence is 15 residues long. Trimming shortened V by 0 bases and J by 0 bases, and 10 bases separated the two germline ends. Looked up from germline, CDR1 is SGHRS and CDR2 is YFSETQ. The CDR3 sequence is CASSLAQAASYEQYF. The CDR3 nucleotides are TGCGCCAGCAGCTTGGCCCAAGCAGCCTCCTACGAGCAGTACTTC.

This clone occurred once. The chain uses TRBV11-1 and TRBJ2-7; perhaps TRBD2 as D (5 bases). The CDR3 covers 15 residues. From germline, CDR1 is SGHAT and CDR2 FQDESV (reference sequence). V shed 5 bases and J shed 0 bases, with 14 bases lying between them. The CDR3 spells CASSHRGSSSYEQYF. CDR3 bases: TGTGCCAGCAGCCACCGAGGGTCCTCCTCCTACGAGCAGTACTTC. The whole variable domain, remainder taken from reference TRBV11-1 and TRBJ2-7, is EAEVAQSPRYKITEKSQAVAFWCDPISGHATLYWYRQILGQGPELLVQFQDESVVDDSQLPKDRFSAERLKGVDSTLKIQPAELGDSAMYLCASSHRGSSSYEQYFGPGTRLTVT.

The rearrangement joins TRBV29-1 to TRBJ1-5; the D is unclear. Looked up from germline, CDR1 is SQVTM and CDR2 is ANQGSEA. This CDR3 is built from 13 residues. Trimming cost V 4 bases and J 3 bases, with 10 bases left between them. The CDR3 sequence: CSVASGFNQPQHF. CDR3 nucleotide sequence: TGCAGCGTTGCGTCCGGATTCAATCAGCCCCAGCATTTT.

In this sample, this clone turned up a few times. The chain couples TRBV30 to TRBJ2-7; D is perhaps TRBD2 (5 bases). The CDR3 runs 15 residues. Per germline, CDR1 GTSNPN and CDR2 SVGIG (reference sequence). Trimming removed 6 bases from V and 2 bases from J, with 20 bases in between. The CDR3 region is CACQSRRVVTYEQYF. The CDR3, as DNA: TGTGCCTGTCAATCTCGGCGGGTAGTGACCTACGAGCAGTACTTC.

The rearrangement links TRBV19 to TRBJ2-5; no firm D call. Germline V gene sequence: CDR1 LNHDA, CDR2 SQIVND (reference sequence). This CDR3 has 13 residues. Between the trimmed V and J ends, which lost 4 bases and 5 bases, there was a span of 11 bases. For the CDR3, the DNA is TGTGCCAGTAGTACCGTACATACCGAGACCCAGTACTTC. This sequence encodes CASSTVHTETQYF.

This chain links TRBV23-1 with TRBJ1-1; maybe TRBD1 (6 bases). TRBV23-1 is placed among ORFs of uncertain function. V lost 9 bases and J lost 1, with 12 bases in between. CDR3 length equals 13 residues. This CDR3 is CARKPGQNTEAFF. CDR3 nucleotides: TGCGCCAGGAAGCCGGGACAGAACACTGAAGCTTTCTTT.

This clone was found many times. The CDR3 region has the DNA TGTGCTGAGCGGGAGAAAGACACCGGGGAGCTGTTTTTT. This gives the protein CAEREKDTGELFF. The V call is TRBV2, the J call TRBJ2-2, with TRBD2 matching 8 bases. CDR1 and CDR2 from the germline V gene are SNHLY and FYNNEI. CDR3 size: 13 residues.

The J gene is TRBJ2-3, the V gene TRBV19, with 9 bases identical to TRBD2. The germline V gene has CDR1 LNHDA and CDR2 SQIVND (reference sequence). The CDR3 length is 15 residues. After removal of 1 base from V and 3 bases from J, the junction contained 2 bases not matched to a gene. DNA of the CDR3: TGTGCCAGTAGTATAGTTGCGGGAGGGACAGATACGCAGTATTTT. Protein: CASSIVAGGTDTQYF.

Comments on this clone: Other nucleotide sequences in the sample specify the same CDR3. This sequence joins TRBV5-1 and TRBJ1-4, with D possibly matching TRBD1 (6 bases). Germline CDR1 is SGHRS and CDR2 is YFSETQ. The CDR3 loop spans 14 amino acids. V was clipped by 3 bases and J by 2 bases, with 8 bases between them. The CDR3 loop reads CASSSDSTNEKLFF. DNA for the CDR3: TGCGCCAGCAGCTCGGACAGCACTAATGAAAAACTGTTTTTT.

The chain carries TRBV30 and TRBJ1-5, with D perhaps TRBD1 (5 bases). The CDR3 sequence is 15 residues long. Germline CDR1 and CDR2: GTSNPN and SVGIG (reference sequence). V was trimmed by 3 bases and J by 5 bases, leaving 17 bases between them. The CDR3 spells CAWRRIRVRDQPQHF. Written as DNA, the CDR3 is TGTGCCTGGAGGAGGATCAGGGTGAGGGATCAGCCCCAGCATTTT.

The chain uses TRBV7-9 and TRBJ1-2; tentatively, D is TRBD1 (6 bases). Germline loops: CDR1 SEHNR, CDR2 FQNEAQ (reference sequence). The CDR3 covers 17 residues. The V gene lost 5 bases and the J gene lost 7 bases, with 26 bases spanning the gap. CDR3 residues: CASSPTRRRGLGGGYTF. DNA for the CDR3: TGTGCCAGCAGCCCTACGCGTCGAAGGGGCCTAGGGGGTGGCTACACCTTC.

The rearrangement joins TRBV5-1 to TRBJ2-3, with 7 bases lining up with TRBD2. Trimming took 6 bases from V and 4 from J; bases not matched to a gene: 11. The germline V gene has CDR1 SGHRS and CDR2 YFSETQ. The CDR3 is made up of 15 amino acids. DNA of the CDR3: TGCGCCAGCACCAACGGGGGGATTGGGGCAGATACGCAGTATTTT. Protein: CASTNGGIGADTQYF.

The chain joins TRBV7-2 to TRBJ1-2; 8 positions match TRBD1. Trimming cost V 5 bases and J 2 bases; bases outside gene matches: 4. CDR3 length: 14 amino acids. From germline, CDR1 is SGHTA and CDR2 FQGNSA. DNA for the CDR3: TGTGCCAGCAGCGCGGACAGGGCGAACTATGGCTACACCTTC. Encoded protein: CASSADRANYGYTF.

The chain carries TRBV27 and TRBJ1-5; D is perhaps TRBD1 (6 bases). CDR1 is MNHEY, CDR2 SMNVEV, per germline (reference sequence). Trimming removed 6 bases from V and 3 bases from J, with 21 bases in between. The CDR3 contains 17 residues. The CDR3 region is CASSQGRHPFDNQPQHF. The CDR3 region has the DNA TGTGCCAGCAGCCAGGGGCGCCACCCTTTTGACAATCAGCCCCAGCATTTT.

The chain couples TRBV6-6 to TRBJ2-1; TRBD2 matches at 7 bases. V lost 2 bases, J lost 7 bases, and 8 bases stayed unmatched. Germline assignment: CDR1 MNHNY and CDR2 SVGAGI (reference sequence). This CDR3 region has 15 residues. The CDR3 DNA reads TGTGCCAGCAGTTACGTGGGCGGGAGTCGGAATGAGCAGTTCTTC. Its protein product is CASSYVGGSRNEQFF.

The rearrangement links TRBV10-3 to TRBJ2-7, with D maybe TRBD2 (5 bases). The V and J ends lost 4 bases and 2 bases respectively, with 15 bases between them. The CDR3 spans 15 residues. Germline CDR1 is ENHRY and CDR2 is SYGVKD. For the CDR3, the DNA is TGTGCCATCAGTGTCAATAGCGTGACCCCCTACGAGCAGTACTTC. This sequence encodes CAISVNSVTPYEQYF.